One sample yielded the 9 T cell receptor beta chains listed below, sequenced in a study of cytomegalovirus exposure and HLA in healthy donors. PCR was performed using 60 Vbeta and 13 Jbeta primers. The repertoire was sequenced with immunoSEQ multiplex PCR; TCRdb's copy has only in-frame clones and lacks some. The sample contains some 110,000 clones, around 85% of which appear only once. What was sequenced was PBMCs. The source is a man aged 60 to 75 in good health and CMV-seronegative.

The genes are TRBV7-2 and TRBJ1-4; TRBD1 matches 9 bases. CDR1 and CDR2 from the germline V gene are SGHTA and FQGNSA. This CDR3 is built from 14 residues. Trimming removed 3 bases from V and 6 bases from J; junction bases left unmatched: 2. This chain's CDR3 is CASSFTGGDEKLFF. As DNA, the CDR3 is TGTGCCAGCAGCTTTACAGGGGGCGATGAAAAACTGTTTTTT.

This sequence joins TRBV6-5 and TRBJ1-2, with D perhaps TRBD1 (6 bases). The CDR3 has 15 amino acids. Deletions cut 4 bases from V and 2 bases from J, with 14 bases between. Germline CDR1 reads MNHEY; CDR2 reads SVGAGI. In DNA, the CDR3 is TGTGCCAGCAGTTCTCCAGGGGAGGGGAACTATGGCTACACCTTC. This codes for CASSSPGEGNYGYTF.

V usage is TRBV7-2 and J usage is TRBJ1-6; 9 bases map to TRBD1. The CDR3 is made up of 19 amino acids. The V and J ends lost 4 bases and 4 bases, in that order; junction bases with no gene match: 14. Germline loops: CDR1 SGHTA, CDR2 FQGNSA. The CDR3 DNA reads TGTGCCAGCAGCTCACCTATCAGGAGACAGGGGGAGTATAATTCACCCCTCCACTTT. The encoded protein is CASSSPIRRQGEYNSPLHF.

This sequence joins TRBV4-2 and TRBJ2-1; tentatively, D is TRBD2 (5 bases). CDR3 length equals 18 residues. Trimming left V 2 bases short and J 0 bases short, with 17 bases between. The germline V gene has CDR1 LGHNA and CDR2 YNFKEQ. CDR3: CASSQNLLTGSSYNEQFF. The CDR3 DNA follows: TGTGCCAGCAGCCAAAATCTCCTGACGGGAAGCTCCTACAATGAGCAGTTCTTC.

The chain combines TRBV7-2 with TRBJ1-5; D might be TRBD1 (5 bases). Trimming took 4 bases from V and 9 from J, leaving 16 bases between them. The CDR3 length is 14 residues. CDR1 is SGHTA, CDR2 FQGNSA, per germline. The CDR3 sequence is CASSSGPSSRPQHF. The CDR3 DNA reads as TGTGCCAGCAGCTCAGGGCCGAGCTCCCGGCCCCAGCATTTT.

The DNA of the CDR3 is TGTGCCAGCAGCTTAGACAGGGACAATGAGCAGTTCTTC. It yields the protein CASSLDRDNEQFF. The chain recombines TRBV7-8 with TRBJ2-1, with a tentative D call TRBD1 (6 bases). The CDR3 has 13 residues. Germline CDR1 SGHVS, CDR2 FQNEAQ. The V and J ends lost 1 base and 5 bases respectively, with 6 bases between them.

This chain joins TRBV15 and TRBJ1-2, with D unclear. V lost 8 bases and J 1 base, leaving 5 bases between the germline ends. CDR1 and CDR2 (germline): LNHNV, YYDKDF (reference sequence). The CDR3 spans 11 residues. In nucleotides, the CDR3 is TGTGCCACCGGGCTTAACTATGGCTACACCTTC. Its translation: CATGLNYGYTF.

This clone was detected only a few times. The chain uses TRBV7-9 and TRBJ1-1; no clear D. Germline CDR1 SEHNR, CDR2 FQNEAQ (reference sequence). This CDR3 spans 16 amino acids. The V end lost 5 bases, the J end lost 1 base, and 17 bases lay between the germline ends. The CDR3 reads CASSLPAVLPNTEAFF. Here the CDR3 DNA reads TGTGCCAGCAGCCTCCCTGCGGTATTACCGAACACTGAAGCTTTCTTT.

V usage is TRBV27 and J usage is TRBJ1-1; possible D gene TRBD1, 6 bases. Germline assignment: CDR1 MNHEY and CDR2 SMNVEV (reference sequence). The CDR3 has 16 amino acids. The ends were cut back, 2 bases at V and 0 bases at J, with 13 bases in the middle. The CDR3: CASSLKTGGMNTEAFF. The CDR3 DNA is TGTGCCAGCAGTTTAAAGACAGGTGGGATGAACACTGAAGCTTTCTTT.